This TCR beta chain is drawn from a study of post-analysis software for immune sequencing data. As for the study in general: The disease courses spanned relapsing-remitting, secondary progressive and progressive-relapsing forms of multiple sclerosis.

Study observations and caveats: Controls had lower frequencies than patients of roughly five TRBV segments, which included TRBV5-6, TRBV5-1 and TRBV20-1. Strong same-batch co-clustering of samples appeared with F measure clustering.

Incorporated into the TCR beta cDNA libraries were unique molecular identifiers, which served to reduce PCR and sequencing biases. From about 0.98 to 11 million T cells, 400,000 to 600,000 cDNA molecules were obtained. TCRdb ran MiXCR on the PCR reads and lists one entry per CDR3 protein. The repertoire has roughly 800,000 distinct CDR3 sequences, 30% of them found once; the top ten carry around 0.56%. The germline gives CDR1 SGHRS, CDR2 YFSETQ. This CDR3 is 13 amino acids long. V shed 4 bases and J shed 8 bases, with 15 bases lying between them. This clonotype was counted a few times. The antigen remains unidentified.

The TCR was taken from a girl aged 5 to 17 with multiple sclerosis. V is TRBV5-1 and J is TRBJ1-2, with D maybe TRBD1 (6 bases). Sequencing used blood. CDR3 loop: CASSPGQQAGYTF. For the CDR3, the DNA is TGCGCCAGCAGCCCCGGACAGCAGGCGGGCTACACCTTC.